This T cell receptor (beta chain) was recovered during a study of OX40 agonist ivuxolimab in advanced cancers. Some clones are missing from TCRdb's copy, which holds only in-frame ones; the method was immunoSEQ multiplex PCR. Of about 79,000 clones listed, approximately 94% are singletons. Trimming removed 1 base from V and 0 bases from J, with 18 bases in between. The germline V gene has CDR1 LGHNA and CDR2 YSLEER. This CDR3 is 18 amino acids long. Findings and limits, study-wide: CD4+ and CD8+ T cells in blood underwent clonal expansion by week 6 at 0.1 to 3.0 mg/kg. Antigens targeted by the expanded peripheral T cells were not determined.

Turning to this clone: Its antigen is undetermined.

The rearrangement uses TRBV4-3 and TRBJ1-1; D is unresolved. This TCR was sampled from an adult with an advanced solid tumor such as melanoma, head and neck, liver or kidney cancer. This sample comprised CD4+ or CD8+ T cells sorted from blood, obtained in a trial of the OX40 agonist ivuxolimab. This CDR3 reads CASSQGLGSINMNTEAFF. CDR3 in DNA: TGCGCCAGCAGCCAAGGACTCGGCAGCATTAACATGAACACTGAAGCTTTCTTT.